Below, one TCR beta chain is given with its context. The data were obtained in a study of blood T cell repertoires in COVID-19. As for the study in general: Spain, Italy and the United States supplied samples that represented acute and convalescent COVID-19. In each case, the material was cDNA or gDNA derived from T cells, B-cell-depleted T cells, or PBMCs.

In the authors' workflow: For nucleated cells, counts were estimated from reference gene primer amplification. Only in-frame clones appear in the TCRdb table, and some are missing; sequencing was by immunoSEQ multiplex PCR. V and J calls and clone size are as listed in that table; D and trimming were resolved from the DNA. The table lists around 63,000 clones, around 82% of them singletons. The source is a man in his 60s with COVID-19, enrolled during active disease. Material for sequencing was peripheral blood.

Here the CDR3 DNA reads TGTGCCAGCAGTTTTAGCGGGGGCTCCTACAATGAGCAGTTCTTC. It encodes CASSFSGGSYNEQFF. The chain is built from TRBV7-2 and TRBJ2-1, with 9 bases matching TRBD2. The CDR3 contains 15 residues. Germline assignment: CDR1 SGHTA and CDR2 FQGNSA. Trimming took 6 bases from V and 0 from J; bases not matched to a gene: 3.